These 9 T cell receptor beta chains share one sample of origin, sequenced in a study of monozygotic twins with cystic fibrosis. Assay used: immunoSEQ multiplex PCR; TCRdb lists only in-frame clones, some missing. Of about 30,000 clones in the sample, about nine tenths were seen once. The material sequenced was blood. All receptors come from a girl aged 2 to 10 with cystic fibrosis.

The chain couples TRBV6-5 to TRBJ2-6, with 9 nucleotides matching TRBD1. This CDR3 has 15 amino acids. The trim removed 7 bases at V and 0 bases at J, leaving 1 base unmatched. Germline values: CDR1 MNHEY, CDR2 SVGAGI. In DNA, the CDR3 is TGTGCCAGCACGACAGGGGGCTCTGGGGCCAACGTCCTGACTTTC. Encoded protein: CASTTGGSGANVLTF.

The CDR3: CASSPDLHYTGELFF. The CDR3 DNA sequence: TGTGCCAGCTCACCGGACCTACATTACACCGGGGAGCTGTTTTTT. The chain uses TRBV18 and TRBJ2-2; D is ambiguous. V lost 3 bases, J lost 3 bases, and 11 bases lay in between. From germline, CDR1 is KGHSH and CDR2 LQKENI. The CDR3 is 15 residues long.

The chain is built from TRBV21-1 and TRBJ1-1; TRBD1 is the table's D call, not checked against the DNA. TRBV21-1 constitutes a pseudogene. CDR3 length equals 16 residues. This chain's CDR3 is CASSITGYTIRTEAFF. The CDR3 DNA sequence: TGTGCCAGCAGCATCACAGGCTACACAATTCGCACTGAAGCTTTCTTT.

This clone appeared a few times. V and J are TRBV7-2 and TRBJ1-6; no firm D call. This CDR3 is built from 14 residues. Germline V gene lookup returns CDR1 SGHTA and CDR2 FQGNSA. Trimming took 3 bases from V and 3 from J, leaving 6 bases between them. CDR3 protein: CASSLGHYNSPLHF. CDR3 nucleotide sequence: TGTGCCAGCAGCTTGGGTCACTATAATTCACCCCTCCACTTT.

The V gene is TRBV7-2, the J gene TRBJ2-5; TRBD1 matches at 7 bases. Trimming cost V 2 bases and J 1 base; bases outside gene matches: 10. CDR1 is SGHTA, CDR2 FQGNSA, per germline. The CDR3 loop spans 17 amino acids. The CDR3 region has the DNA TGTGCCAGCAGCTTATACGGAGGACAGGTCCCCCAAGAGACCCAGTACTTC. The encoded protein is CASSLYGGQVPQETQYF.

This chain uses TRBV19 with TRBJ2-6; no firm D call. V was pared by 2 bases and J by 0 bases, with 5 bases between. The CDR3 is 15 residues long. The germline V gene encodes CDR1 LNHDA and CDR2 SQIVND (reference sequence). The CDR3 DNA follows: TGTGCCAGTAGTATAACTCCCTCTGGGGCCAACGTCCTGACTTTC. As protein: CASSITPSGANVLTF.

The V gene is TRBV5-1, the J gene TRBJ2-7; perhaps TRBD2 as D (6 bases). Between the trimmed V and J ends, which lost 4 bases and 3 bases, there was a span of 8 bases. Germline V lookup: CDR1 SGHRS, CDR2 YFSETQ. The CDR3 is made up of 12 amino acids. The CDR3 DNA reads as TGCGCCAGCAGCCGGGACTTCTACGAGCAGTACTTC. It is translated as CASSRDFYEQYF.

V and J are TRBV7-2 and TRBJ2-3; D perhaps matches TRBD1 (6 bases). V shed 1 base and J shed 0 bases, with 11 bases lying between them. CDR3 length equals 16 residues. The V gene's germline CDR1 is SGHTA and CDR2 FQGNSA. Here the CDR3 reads CASSLDSGTSTDTQYF. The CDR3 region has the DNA TGTGCCAGCAGCTTAGACTCGGGGACAAGCACAGATACGCAGTATTTT.

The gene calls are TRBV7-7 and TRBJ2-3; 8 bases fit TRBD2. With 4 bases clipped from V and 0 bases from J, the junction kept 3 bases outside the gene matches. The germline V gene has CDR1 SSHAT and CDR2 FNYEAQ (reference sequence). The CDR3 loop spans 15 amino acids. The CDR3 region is CASSSGLASTDTQYF. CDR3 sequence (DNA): TGTGCCAGCAGCTCCGGACTAGCTAGCACAGATACGCAGTATTTT.